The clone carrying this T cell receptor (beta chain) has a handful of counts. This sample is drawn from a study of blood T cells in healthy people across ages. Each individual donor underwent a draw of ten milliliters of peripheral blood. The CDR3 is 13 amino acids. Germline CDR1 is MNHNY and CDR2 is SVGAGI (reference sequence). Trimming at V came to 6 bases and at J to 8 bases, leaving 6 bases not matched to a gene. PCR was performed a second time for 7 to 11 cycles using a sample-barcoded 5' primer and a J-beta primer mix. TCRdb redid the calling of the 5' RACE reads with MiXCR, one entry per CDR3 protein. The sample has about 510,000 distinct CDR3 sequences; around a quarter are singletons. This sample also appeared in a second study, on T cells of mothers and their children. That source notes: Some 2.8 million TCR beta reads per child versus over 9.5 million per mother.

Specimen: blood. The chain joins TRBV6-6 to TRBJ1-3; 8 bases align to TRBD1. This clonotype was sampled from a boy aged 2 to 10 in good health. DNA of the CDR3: TGTGCCAGCAGGAGGGACAGGTTGGACACCATATATTTT. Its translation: CASRRDRLDTIYF.